Each of the 20 T cell receptor beta chains below was sequenced from the same sample in a study of blood T cells in healthy people across ages. The use of a sample-barcoded 5' primer and a J-beta primer mix characterized a second PCR of roughly 6 to 11 cycles. Via MiXCR, TCRdb re-called the 5' RACE reads, giving one row per CDR3 protein. This table has 1,500,000 or so distinct CDR3 sequences, 45% to 70% appearing once. Input material: blood. Receptors were obtained from a young man in good health.

The chain recombines TRBV12-3 or TRBV12-4 with TRBJ2-5, with D unclear. The CDR3 covers 13 residues. The V end was cut by 5 bases, the J end by 11 bases, with 18 bases between. The CDR3 protein is CASSPRHPLQQYF. The CDR3 DNA reads as TGTGCCAGCAGTCCCCGCCACCCGTTACAGCAGTACTTC.

The rearrangement links TRBV29-1 to TRBJ1-1, with TRBD1 identical over 7 bases. Per germline, CDR1 SQVTM and CDR2 ANQGSEA. V lost 4 bases to trimming and J lost 8 bases; unmatched junction nucleotides: 10. This CDR3 comprises 13 residues. In DNA form, the CDR3 reads TGCAGCGTTGGTCAAAGGGGGCCTGCGGAAGCTTTCTTT. Its protein is CSVGQRGPAEAFF.

The rearrangement links TRBV12-3 or TRBV12-4 to TRBJ2-1; D is ambiguous. V was trimmed by 3 bases and J by 5 bases, leaving 14 bases between them. This CDR3 region has 15 residues. The CDR3 bases are TGTGCCAGCAGTTTTCCCCTCGGCTTCGACAATGAGCAGTTCTTC. Translation gives CASSFPLGFDNEQFF.

Ten or more counts support this clonotype. Mismatch with germline at one junction end may stem from a read error. The chain combines TRBV5-1 with TRBJ2-1, with D tentatively TRBD2 (6 bases). The germline V gene has CDR1 SGHRS and CDR2 YFSETQ. The CDR3 is 13 amino acids. The CDR3 protein is CASSFGTSNEQFF. The CDR3 DNA is TGTGCCAGCAGTTTCGGGACTTCTAATGAGCAGTTCTTC. The whole variable domain, filled in from reference TRBV5-1 and TRBJ2-1, reads KAGVTQTPRYLIKTRGQQVTLSCSPISGHRSVSWYQQTPGQGLQFLFEYFSETQRNKGNFPGRFSGRQFSNSRSEMNVSTLELGDSALYLCASSFGTSNEQFFGPGTRLTVL.

The genes are TRBV7-9 and TRBJ1-1; no definite D call. V lost 5 bases and J 0 bases, leaving 7 bases between the germline ends. The CDR3 is 13 amino acids. The V gene's germline CDR1 is SEHNR and CDR2 FQNEAQ (reference sequence). In DNA form, the CDR3 reads TGTGCCAGCAGCGCCCAACTGAACACTGAAGCTTTCTTT. Translated: CASSAQLNTEAFF.

The chain employs TRBV7-2 and TRBJ2-4; D may be TRBD2 (7 bases). The CDR3 extends over 13 amino acids. Germline CDR1 reads SGHTA; CDR2 reads FQGNSA. The ends were cut back, 3 bases at V and 8 bases at J, with 11 bases in the middle. The CDR3 DNA follows: TGTGCCAGCAGCTTCGCGGGGGCAGACATTCAGTACTTC. Protein product: CASSFAGADIQYF.

The rearrangement uses TRBV12-3 or TRBV12-4 and TRBJ2-3; D call uncertain. Trimming removed 3 bases from V and 2 bases from J, with 12 bases in between. There are 15 residues in the CDR3. Here the CDR3 reads CASSFSGWFTDTQYF. The DNA of the CDR3 is TGTGCCAGCAGTTTTTCCGGTTGGTTCACAGATACGCAGTATTTT.

CDR3 sequence (DNA): TGCGCCAGCAGTGTACAACAGAACACCGGGGAGCTGTTTTTT. This encodes CASSVQQNTGELFF. The chain couples TRBV10-2 to TRBJ2-2; D not resolved. Per the germline V gene, CDR1 is WSHSY and CDR2 is SAAADI. With 4 bases removed from V and 1 base from J, the gap between germline ends came to 7 bases. The CDR3 has 14 amino acids.

The chain combines TRBV7-8 with TRBJ2-3; D possibly uses TRBD1 or TRBD2 (5 bases each). The V gene's germline CDR1 is SGHVS and CDR2 FQNEAQ. V dropped 3 bases and J dropped 9 bases, with 10 bases sitting between them. The CDR3 is made up of 12 amino acids. The CDR3: CASSFGGGTQYF. The CDR3 nucleotides read TGTGCCAGCAGCTTTGGGGGTGGCACGCAGTATTTT. The full variable domain, its missing parts supplied by reference TRBV7-8 and TRBJ2-3, is GAGVSQSPRYKVAKRGQDVALRCDPISGHVSLFWYQQALGQGPEFLTYFQNEAQLDKSGLPSDRFFAERPEGSVSTLKIQRTQQEDSAVYLCASSFGGGTQYFGPGTRLTVL.

The V and J genes are TRBV7-2 and TRBJ1-5; 9 bases match TRBD1. The CDR3 runs to 14 residues. Looked up from germline, CDR1 is SGHTA and CDR2 is FQGNSA. The V segment lost 4 bases and the J segment 5 bases; nucleotides outside the gene matches: 3. CDR3 sequence reads: CASSSDRGYQPQHF. Written as DNA, the CDR3 is TGTGCCAGCAGCTCGGACAGGGGCTATCAGCCCCAGCATTTT.

DNA for the CDR3: TGTGCCAGCAAAGACAGGGCCTTGAACACTGAAGCTTTCTTT. Residues: CASKDRALNTEAFF. The chain employs TRBV2 and TRBJ1-1, with TRBD1 identical over 7 bases. In germline, CDR1 is SNHLY, CDR2 FYNNEI. The ends lost 7 bases at V and 0 bases at J; junction bases unmatched: 5. The CDR3 has 14 amino acids.

The chain employs TRBV4-3 and TRBJ1-2, with D perhaps TRBD1 (6 bases). This CDR3 has 16 residues. V dropped 0 bases and J dropped 3 bases, with 14 bases sitting between them. CDR1 is LGHNA and CDR2 is YSLEER in the germline V gene. The CDR3 protein is CASSQDFRGIDYGYTF. DNA of the CDR3: TGCGCCAGCAGCCAAGATTTTAGGGGGATTGACTATGGCTACACCTTC.

V is TRBV6-2 or TRBV6-3 and J is TRBJ1-2; no clear D. Trimming removed 3 bases from V and 6 bases from J, with 5 bases in between. CDR3 size: 11 residues. CDR1 is MNHEY, CDR2 SVGEGT, per germline. The CDR3 region is CASSYTNGYTF. DNA for the CDR3: TGTGCCAGCAGTTATACCAATGGCTACACCTTC.

The V gene is TRBV4-1, the J gene TRBJ1-4; 10 nucleotides agree with TRBD1. The germline V gene has CDR1 MGHRA and CDR2 YSYEKL. This CDR3 spans 15 amino acids. After removal of 3 bases from V and 3 bases from J, the junction contained 1 base not matched to a gene. The CDR3 here is CASSQGQGPNEKLFF. The DNA of the CDR3 is TGCGCCAGCAGCCAGGGACAGGGGCCTAATGAAAAACTGTTTTTT.

A few counts support this clonotype. This rearrangement joins TRBV10-2 to TRBJ2-7, with unresolved D. The V gene lost 6 bases and the J gene lost 2 bases, with 11 bases spanning the gap. The CDR3 totals 13 residues. Germline V gene data show CDR1 as WSHSY and CDR2 as SAAADI. The CDR3 sequence: CASSSSRAYEQYF. The CDR3 nucleotides read TGCGCCAGCAGCTCGAGTAGGGCCTACGAGCAGTACTTC.

This clonotype showed up just once. The chain couples TRBV20-1 to TRBJ2-1, with 7 nucleotides matching TRBD2. CDR1 is DFQATT and CDR2 is SNEGSKA in the germline V gene (reference sequence). After removal of 3 bases from V and 1 base from J, the junction contained 3 bases not matched to a gene. The CDR3 is made up of 14 amino acids. CDR3 amino acids: CSARRELSYNEQFF. In DNA, the CDR3 is TGCAGTGCTAGGCGGGAGTTATCCTACAATGAGCAGTTCTTC.

The chain recombines TRBV2 with TRBJ1-1, with D possibly TRBD1 on 5 matching bases. V shed 0 bases and J shed 1 base, with 21 bases lying between them. The CDR3 spans 19 residues. CDR1 and CDR2 from the germline V gene are SNHLY and FYNNEI. CDR3 coding DNA: TGTGCCAGCAGTGAAGCGCTTTATAGGACATACGGCCAGAACACTGAAGCTTTCTTT. It translates to CASSEALYRTYGQNTEAFF.

The V gene is TRBV6-5, the J gene TRBJ2-5; D tentatively fits TRBD1 or TRBD2 (5 bases each). Germline V CDR1 and CDR2: MNHEY, SVGAGI. This CDR3 region has 16 residues. The germline V and J ends were trimmed by 2 bases and 5 bases, with 18 bases remaining between them. Here the CDR3 reads CASSYTALGARETQYF. CDR3 DNA: TGTGCCAGCAGTTACACCGCTCTCGGGGCCAGGGAGACCCAGTACTTC.

V gene TRBV27 combines with J gene TRBJ2-3; weak D call: TRBD2 (5 bases). The length of the CDR3 is 12 residues. Looked up from germline, CDR1 is MNHEY and CDR2 is SMNVEV (reference sequence). V lost 4 bases and J lost 10, with 12 bases in between. CDR3 coding DNA: TGTGCCAGCAGTTCGGTAGGAGGTGCGCAGTATTTT. This sequence encodes CASSSVGGAQYF.

The chain joins TRBV10-3 to TRBJ2-5; D not resolved. CDR1 is ENHRY and CDR2 is SYGVKD in the germline V gene. This CDR3 has 15 residues. The V end was cut by 0 bases, the J end by 4 bases, with 12 bases between. The chain's CDR3 is CAISESNQRGETQYF. CDR3 DNA sequence: TGTGCCATCAGTGAGTCGAACCAGCGAGGAGAGACCCAGTACTTC.